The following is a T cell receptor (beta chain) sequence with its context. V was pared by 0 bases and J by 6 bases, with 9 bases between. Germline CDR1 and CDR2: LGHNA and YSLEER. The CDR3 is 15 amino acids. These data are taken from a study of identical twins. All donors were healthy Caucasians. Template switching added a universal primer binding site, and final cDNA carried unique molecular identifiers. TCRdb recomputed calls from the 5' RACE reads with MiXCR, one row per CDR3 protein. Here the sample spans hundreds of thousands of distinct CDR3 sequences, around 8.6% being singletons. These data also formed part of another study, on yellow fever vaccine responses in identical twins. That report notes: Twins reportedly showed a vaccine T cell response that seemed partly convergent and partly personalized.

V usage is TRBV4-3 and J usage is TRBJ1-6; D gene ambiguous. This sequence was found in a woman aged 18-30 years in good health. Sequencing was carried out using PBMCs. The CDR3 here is CASSQDPVPNSPLHF. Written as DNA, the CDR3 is TGCGCCAGCAGCCAAGATCCAGTCCCTAATTCACCCCTCCACTTT.